This T cell receptor (beta chain) was profiled in a study of OX40 agonist ivuxolimab in advanced cancers. Method: immunoSEQ multiplex PCR; TCRdb's copy keeps in-frame clones and lacks some. Of about 45,000 clones in the sample, 89% were seen once. The CDR3 length is 12 residues. Germline CDR1 reads MGHRA; CDR2 reads YSYEKL. Trimming took 4 bases from V and 7 from J, leaving 8 bases between them. Sequencing was performed on CD4+ or CD8+ T cells sorted from blood, taken in a trial of the OX40 agonist ivuxolimab. The chain uses TRBV4-1 and TRBJ2-1; D remains unclear. This sequence was found in an adult with an advanced solid tumor such as melanoma, head and neck, liver or kidney cancer. The DNA of the CDR3 is TGCGCCAGCAGCCCCAAGGCGAATGAGCAGTTCTTC. Translating gives CASSPKANEQFF.